The 18 T cell receptor beta chains below were found in one sample sequenced in a study of identical twins (dated by TCRdb to the mid-2010s). Library preparation was by 5' RACE. These reads were obtained on an Illumina HiSeq 2000. The public reads were reanalyzed by TCRdb: fastp trimming at Q25, MiXCR alignment, in-frame beta chains only. Rows are unified per CDR3 protein, each entry keeping the most common DNA and genes. This sample has roughly 250,000 distinct CDR3 sequences in its table, and over 12% of those were observed once. The ten largest clones represent 8.8% of the sample. Sequencing was performed on memory (CD45RO+) T cells sorted from blood. The cell subset or site label of this sample denotes: CD45RO+ enriched T cells. The receptors come from a woman between 18 and 29 years old in good health.

This clonotype was seen ten or more times. The chain employs TRBV6-4 and TRBJ2-1; TRBD2 matches 8 bases. There are 15 residues in the CDR3. Germline CDR1 reads MRHNA; CDR2 reads SNTAGT. J was trimmed by 0 bases and V by 3 bases; bases with no gene match: 1. As DNA, the CDR3 is TGTGCCAGCAGTGAAACTAGCGGCTCCTACAATGAGCAGTTCTTC. Residues: CASSETSGSYNEQFF.

This clonotype was counted between two and nine times. The chain has TRBV5-7 and TRBJ2-2, with TRBD2 matching 9 bases. TRBV5-7 is recorded as an ORF, its role being uncertain. The CDR3 is 15 residues long. After removal of 4 bases from V and 9 bases from J, the junction contained 10 bases not matched to a gene. The CDR3 is CASSRRLAEGRELFF. In DNA, the CDR3 is TGTGCCAGCAGCCGAAGACTAGCGGAGGGGAGGGAGCTGTTTTTT.

This chain uses TRBV20-1 with TRBJ2-5; 12 nucleotides match TRBD2. This CDR3 has 15 amino acids. The trim removed 6 bases at V and 1 base at J, leaving 6 bases unmatched. CDR1 DFQATT and CDR2 SNEGSKA come from the germline V gene (reference sequence). The CDR3 region is CSAPLAGGLQETQYF. DNA for the CDR3: TGCAGTGCCCCACTAGCGGGGGGACTCCAAGAGACCCAGTACTTC.

This chain uses TRBV7-6 with TRBJ2-7; 10 bases fit TRBD2. V shed 1 base and J 0 bases; nucleotides not matched to a gene: 3. The CDR3 consists of 16 residues. Germline assignment: CDR1 SGHVS and CDR2 FNYEAQ. The DNA for the CDR3 is TGTGCCAGCAGCTTAGTTTCTAGCGGGAGCTCCTACGAGCAGTACTTC. Translated: CASSLVSSGSSYEQYF.

This chain connects TRBV20-1 to TRBJ2-3; 7 positions match TRBD1. Germline V gene lookup returns CDR1 DFQATT and CDR2 SNEGSKA (reference sequence). The CDR3 is 14 amino acids. With 6 bases clipped from V and 0 bases from J, the junction kept 6 bases outside the gene matches. CDR3 sequence: CSATGVPSTDTQYF. The CDR3 DNA sequence: TGCAGTGCCACAGGGGTCCCTAGCACAGATACGCAGTATTTT.

The V call is TRBV2, the J call TRBJ2-1; D unresolved. The CDR3 covers 12 residues. Per germline, CDR1 SNHLY and CDR2 FYNNEI. V lost 4 bases to trimming and J lost 9 bases, with 10 bases between them. CDR3 coding DNA: TGTGCCAGCAGTGTTCTTTCTAGTGAGCAGTTCTTC. Residues: CASSVLSSEQFF. The full variable domain, with the rest looked up from reference TRBV2 and TRBJ2-1, is EPEVTQTPSHQVTQMGQEVILRCVPISNHLYFYWYRQILGQKVEFLVSFYNNEISEKSEIFDDQFSVERPDGSNFTLKIRSTKLEDSAMYFCASSVLSSEQFFGPGTRLTVL.

This clonotype has a handful of counts. The chain has TRBV20-1 and TRBJ2-2; D is undetermined. The V end lost 2 bases, the J end lost 1 base, and 11 bases lay between the germline ends. Per germline, CDR1 DFQATT and CDR2 SNEGSKA (reference sequence). This CDR3 spans 15 amino acids. The CDR3 sequence is CSARRAGRNTGELFF. In DNA form, the CDR3 reads TGCAGTGCTAGAAGAGCTGGACGGAACACCGGGGAGCTGTTTTTT.

The chain has TRBV6-2 or TRBV6-3 and TRBJ1-2; possible D gene TRBD1, 6 bases. The CDR3 has 13 residues. Trimming took 4 bases from V and 3 from J, leaving 9 bases between them. CDR1 is MNHEY, CDR2 SVGEGT, per germline. The CDR3: CASSSDSHYGYTF. As DNA, the CDR3 is TGTGCCAGCAGTTCGGACAGCCACTATGGCTACACCTTC.

The sample holds many counts of this clonotype. The V call is TRBV6-4, the J call TRBJ2-2; TRBD1 might be the D (6 bases). Germline V gene sequence: CDR1 MRHNA, CDR2 SNTAGT. The CDR3 runs to 20 residues. Trimming took 7 bases from V and 1 from J, leaving 28 bases between them. The DNA for the CDR3 is TGTGCCAGCAAGAGGTTGAGCCAGGGGACCTCGACCATGAACACCGGGGAGCTGTTTTTT. Its translation: CASKRLSQGTSTMNTGELFF.

This clonotype was counted at least ten times. V usage is TRBV9 and J usage is TRBJ2-1; D is unclear. Germline-derived CDR1 and CDR2 are SGDLS and YYNGEE. V lost 1 base, J lost 7 bases, and 12 bases lay in between. CDR3 length: 14 residues. In DNA, the CDR3 is TGTGCCAGCAGCGTACAATCCGGCGTGAATGAGCAGTTCTTC. It translates to CASSVQSGVNEQFF.

There are a few counts of this clonotype. The chain is built from TRBV6-2 or TRBV6-3 and TRBJ2-1; 8 bases align to TRBD2. Germline-derived CDR1 and CDR2 are MNHEY and SVGEGT. This CDR3 spans 14 amino acids. The trim removed 6 bases at V and 6 bases at J, leaving 7 bases unmatched. The CDR3 protein is CASSLSGTLNEQFF. The CDR3 bases are TGTGCCAGCAGCCTTAGCGGGACCCTCAATGAGCAGTTCTTC.

This clonotype occurred many times. The rearrangement links TRBV25-1 to TRBJ1-5, with a weak D call TRBD1 (5 bases). The germline gives CDR1 MGHDK, CDR2 SYGVNS. The V end was cut by 6 bases, the J end by 8 bases, with 17 bases between. The CDR3 sequence is 14 residues long. The CDR3 DNA sequence: TGTGCCAGCAGCGAAAGGGCAGGGTCGAAGCCCCAGCATTTT. It encodes CASSERAGSKPQHF.

The chain has TRBV12-3 or TRBV12-4 and TRBJ2-5, with 11 bases identical to TRBD2. The ends lost 6 bases at V and 2 bases at J; junction bases unmatched: 2. The CDR3 has 14 residues. This chain's CDR3 is CASSRLAGQETQYF. DNA for the CDR3: TGTGCCAGCAGCCGACTAGCGGGGCAAGAGACCCAGTACTTC.

The chain joins TRBV12-3 or TRBV12-4 to TRBJ2-1, with D tentatively TRBD1 or TRBD2 (5 bases each). V was cut by 7 bases and J by 10 bases, with 17 bases left in between. CDR3 length equals 13 residues. CDR3 amino acids: CASTSLTRGEQFF. In DNA form, the CDR3 reads TGTGCCAGCACCTCACTTACCCGGGGCGAGCAGTTCTTC.

The gene calls are TRBV2 and TRBJ2-3; 8 bases are shared with TRBD2. The CDR3 loop spans 15 amino acids. From germline, CDR1 is SNHLY and CDR2 FYNNEI. V lost 2 bases to trimming and J lost 7 bases; unmatched junction nucleotides: 8. This chain's CDR3 is CASSEIGGAINTQYF. The CDR3 DNA reads as TGTGCCAGCAGTGAAATCGGGGGGGCCATTAATACGCAGTATTTT.

This clonotype was seen more than once but under ten times. The CDR3 DNA is TGCGCCAGCAGCTTGGGAATGGGGACAGATACGCAGTATTTT. This encodes CASSLGMGTDTQYF. This sequence joins TRBV5-1 and TRBJ2-3; D unclear. The V end lost 0 bases, the J end lost 3 bases, and 8 bases lay between the germline ends. From germline, CDR1 is SGHRS and CDR2 YFSETQ. The CDR3 runs 14 residues.

This clonotype was seen many times. V is TRBV5-1 and J is TRBJ2-5; 9 nucleotides line up with TRBD1. Germline trimming cut 4 bases from V and 3 bases from J; bases unmatched to any gene: 4. Germline V lookup: CDR1 SGHRS, CDR2 YFSETQ. The CDR3 is made up of 14 amino acids. The CDR3 nucleotides read TGCGCCAGCAGCATCGGACAGGGGAAAGAGACCCAGTACTTC. Residues: CASSIGQGKETQYF.

There are many counts of this clonotype. In DNA form, the CDR3 reads TGTGCCAGCAGTCCCGGCCTCTACGAGCAGTACTTC. It yields the protein CASSPGLYEQYF. The V gene is TRBV6-2 or TRBV6-3, the J gene TRBJ2-7; D gene uncertain. Germline CDR1 and CDR2: MNHEY and SVGEGT. Deletions cut 5 bases from V and 3 bases from J, with 8 bases between. This CDR3 has 12 residues.